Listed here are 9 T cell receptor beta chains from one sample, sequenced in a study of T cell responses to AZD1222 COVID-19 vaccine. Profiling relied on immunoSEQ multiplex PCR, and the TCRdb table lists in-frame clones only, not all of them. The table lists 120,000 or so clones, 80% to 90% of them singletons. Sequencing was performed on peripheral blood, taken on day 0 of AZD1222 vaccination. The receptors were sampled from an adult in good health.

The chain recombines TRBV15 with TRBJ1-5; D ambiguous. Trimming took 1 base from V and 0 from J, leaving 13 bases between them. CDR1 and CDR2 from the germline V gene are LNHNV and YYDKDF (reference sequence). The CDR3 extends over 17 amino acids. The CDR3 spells CATSRVPDRYSNQPQHF. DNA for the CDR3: TGTGCCACCAGCAGAGTCCCGGATCGCTATAGCAATCAGCCCCAGCATTTT.

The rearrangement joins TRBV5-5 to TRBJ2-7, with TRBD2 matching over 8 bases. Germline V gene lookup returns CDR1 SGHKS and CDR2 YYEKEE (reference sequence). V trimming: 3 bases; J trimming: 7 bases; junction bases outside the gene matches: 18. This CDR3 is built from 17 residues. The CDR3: CASSSYRRGAGVEEQYF. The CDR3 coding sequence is TGTGCCAGCAGCTCATACCGTCGCGGAGCGGGAGTGGAGGAGCAGTACTTC.

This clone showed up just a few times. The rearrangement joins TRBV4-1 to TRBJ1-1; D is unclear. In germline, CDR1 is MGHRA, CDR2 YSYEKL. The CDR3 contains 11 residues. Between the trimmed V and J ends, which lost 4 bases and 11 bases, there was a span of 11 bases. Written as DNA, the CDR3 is TGCGCCAGCAGCCCTGGGAGGAGGGCTTTCTTT. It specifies CASSPGRRAFF.

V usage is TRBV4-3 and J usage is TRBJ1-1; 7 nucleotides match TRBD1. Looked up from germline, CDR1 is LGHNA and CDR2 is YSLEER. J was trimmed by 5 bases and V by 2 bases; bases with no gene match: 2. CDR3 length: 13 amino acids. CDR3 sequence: CASSQKQGTEAFF. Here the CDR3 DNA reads TGCGCCAGCAGCCAAAAACAGGGGACTGAAGCTTTCTTT.

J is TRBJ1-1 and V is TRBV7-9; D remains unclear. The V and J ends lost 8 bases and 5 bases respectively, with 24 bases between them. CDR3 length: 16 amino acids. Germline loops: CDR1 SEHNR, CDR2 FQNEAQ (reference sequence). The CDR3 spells CASVPFNPALRTEAFF. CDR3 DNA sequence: TGTGCCAGCGTCCCCTTTAATCCAGCGTTGAGGACTGAAGCTTTCTTT.

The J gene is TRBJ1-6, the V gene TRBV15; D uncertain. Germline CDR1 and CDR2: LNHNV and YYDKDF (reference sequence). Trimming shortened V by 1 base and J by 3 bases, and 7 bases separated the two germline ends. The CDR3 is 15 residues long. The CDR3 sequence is CATSRGPIYNSPLHF. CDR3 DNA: TGTGCCACCAGCAGAGGCCCTATCTATAATTCACCCCTCCACTTT.

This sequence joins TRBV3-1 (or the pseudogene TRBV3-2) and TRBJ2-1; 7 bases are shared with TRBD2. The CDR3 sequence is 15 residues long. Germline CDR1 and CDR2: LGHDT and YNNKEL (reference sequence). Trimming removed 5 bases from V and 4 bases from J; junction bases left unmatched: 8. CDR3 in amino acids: CASSYSPGGYNEQFF. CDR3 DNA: TGTGCCAGCAGCTATAGCCCCGGGGGGTACAATGAGCAGTTCTTC.

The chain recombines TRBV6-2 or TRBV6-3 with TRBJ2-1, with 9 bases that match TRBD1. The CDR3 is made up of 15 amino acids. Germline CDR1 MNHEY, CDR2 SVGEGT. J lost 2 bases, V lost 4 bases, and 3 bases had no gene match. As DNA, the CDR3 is TGTGCCAGCAGTTTCGACAGGGGGGCCTACAATGAGCAGTTCTTC. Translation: CASSFDRGAYNEQFF.

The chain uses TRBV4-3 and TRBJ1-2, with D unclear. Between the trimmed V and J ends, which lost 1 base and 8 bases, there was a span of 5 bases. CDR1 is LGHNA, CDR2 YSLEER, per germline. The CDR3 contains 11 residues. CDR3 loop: CASSQADGYTF. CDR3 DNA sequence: TGCGCCAGCAGCCAAGCGGACGGCTACACCTTC.